This entry describes one TCR beta chain. Antigen: not known. This specimen belongs to a study of type 1 regulatory T cells. Study summary: T-allo10 is a Tr1-enriched, alloantigen-specific CD4 T cell product made in vitro.

Per germline, CDR1 DFQATT and CDR2 SNEGSKA (reference sequence). This CDR3 contains 15 residues. V was trimmed by 5 bases and J by 4 bases, leaving 21 bases between them. T-allo10 cells from the graft donor were described as anergic, host-alloantigen-specific, and alloantigen-specific suppressors. TCRdb called the reads again in MiXCR, with one record for every CDR3 protein. The table shows 60,000 to 70,000 distinct CDR3 sequences, with around 63% occurring only once. This chain links TRBV20-1 with TRBJ2-7, with D perhaps matching TRBD2 (6 bases). The source of this sequence is a human donor in good health. The specimen sequenced was cultured T cells, either the whole culture or a sorted T cell fraction (not recorded which). Subset given: Tr1-enriched cell product generated in vitro against host alloantigens. CDR3 residues: CSAPKGQRAPYEQYF. The CDR3 bases are TGCAGTGCTCCCAAAGGGCAGCGGGCCCCTTACGAGCAGTACTTC.